The rows below give T cell receptor beta chains drawn from one sample of a study of blood T cells in healthy people across ages. TCRdb reprocessed the 5' RACE reads with MiXCR, giving one entry per CDR3 protein. Of roughly 1,500,000 distinct CDR3 sequences in the sample, about 35% were seen once. Input material: blood. All receptors come from a woman aged 30 to 39 in good health. The CDR3 runs from the conserved cysteine through the conserved F or W. A D gene is named only where the DNA matches it firmly. Part of the rows lack a size; the others show once, few, many or a class for expanded clones.

>TRBV4-1|TRBD2|TRBJ2-1|few
CASSQGVVSGRANEQFF
TGCGCCAGCAGCCAAGGGGTAGTGAGCGGGAGGGCGAATGAGCAGTTCTTC
>TRBV6-4|.|TRBJ2-1|.
CASTAEGGNEQFF
TGTGCCAGCACGGCGGAGGGTGGGAATGAGCAGTTCTTC
>TRBV9|TRBD2|TRBJ2-1|few
CASSEGLGAYNEQFF
TGTGCCAGCAGCGAAGGACTAGGGGCCTACAATGAGCAGTTCTTC
>TRBV11-2|TRBD2|TRBJ2-5|once
CASSLGTSRNAETQYF
TGTGCCAGCAGCCTCGGGACTAGCAGGAATGCAGAGACCCAGTACTTC
>TRBV12-3/TRBV12-4|.|TRBJ2-1|.
CASSLISWGTAASNEQFF
TGTGCCAGCAGTTTGATTTCCTGGGGGACTGCTGCTTCCAATGAGCAGTTCTTC
>TRBV4-2|.|TRBJ1-4|.
CASSQVGPGSATNEKLFF
TGTGCCAGCAGCCAAGTCGGTCCAGGCTCCGCAACTAATGAAAAACTGTTTTTT
>TRBV24-1|.|TRBJ1-2|.
CATSAGAGSNHGYTF
TGTGCCACCAGTGCCGGTGCAGGGAGTAACCATGGCTACACCTTC
>TRBV4-1|.|TRBJ1-2|.
CASSQGKEGLEEYTF
TGCGCCAGCAGCCAAGGGAAGGAGGGCCTTGAGGAATACACCTTC
>TRBV5-5|.|TRBJ2-7|.
CASSLEALMGDEQYF
TGTGCCAGCAGCTTGGAGGCCTTAATGGGGGATGAGCAGTACTTC
>TRBV2|TRBD2|TRBJ2-7|.
CASFSGVAGHYEQYF
TGTGCCAGCTTCTCCGGGGTAGCGGGCCACTACGAGCAGTACTTC
>TRBV7-9|.|TRBJ1-1|.
CASSLEMNTEVFF
TGTGCCAGCAGCTTAGAGATGAATACTGAAGTTTTCTTT
>TRBV7-9|.|TRBJ1-4|few
CASSSTATRNEKLFF
TGTGCCAGCAGCTCCACAGCGACCCGTAATGAAAAACTGTTTTTT
>TRBV20-1|TRBD2|TRBJ2-1|.
CSANFGLAGSLDEQFF
TGCAGTGCTAACTTTGGACTAGCGGGATCTTTGGATGAGCAGTTCTTC
>TRBV5-1|.|TRBJ2-7|.
CASSPVGQSYEQYF
TGCGCCAGCAGCCCGGTCGGGCAGAGCTACGAGCAGTACTTC
>TRBV2|.|TRBJ2-2|.
CASHTPRGLTGELFF
TGTGCCAGCCATACGCCCCGGGGGCTCACCGGGGAGCTGTTTTTT
>TRBV2|.|TRBJ2-1|.
CASGLRGTLPYNEQFF
TGTGCCAGCGGTCTCCGAGGCACCTTGCCCTACAATGAGCAGTTCTTC
>TRBV10-3|TRBD1|TRBJ2-5|.
CAISEGTGGSFGTQYF
TGTGCCATCAGCGAAGGGACAGGGGGCTCCTTTGGGACCCAGTACTTC